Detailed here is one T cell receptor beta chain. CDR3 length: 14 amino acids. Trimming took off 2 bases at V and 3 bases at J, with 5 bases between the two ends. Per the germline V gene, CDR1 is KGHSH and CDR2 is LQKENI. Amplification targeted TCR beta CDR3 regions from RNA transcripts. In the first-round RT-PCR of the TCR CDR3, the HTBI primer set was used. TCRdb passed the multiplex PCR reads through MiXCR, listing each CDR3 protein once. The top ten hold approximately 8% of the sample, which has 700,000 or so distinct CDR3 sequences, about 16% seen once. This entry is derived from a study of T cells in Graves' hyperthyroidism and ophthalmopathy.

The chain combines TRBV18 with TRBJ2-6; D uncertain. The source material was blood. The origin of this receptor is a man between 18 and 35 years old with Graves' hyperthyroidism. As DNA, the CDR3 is TGTGCCAGCTCACCATTCGATGGGGCCAACGTCCTGACTTTC. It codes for CASSPFDGANVLTF.